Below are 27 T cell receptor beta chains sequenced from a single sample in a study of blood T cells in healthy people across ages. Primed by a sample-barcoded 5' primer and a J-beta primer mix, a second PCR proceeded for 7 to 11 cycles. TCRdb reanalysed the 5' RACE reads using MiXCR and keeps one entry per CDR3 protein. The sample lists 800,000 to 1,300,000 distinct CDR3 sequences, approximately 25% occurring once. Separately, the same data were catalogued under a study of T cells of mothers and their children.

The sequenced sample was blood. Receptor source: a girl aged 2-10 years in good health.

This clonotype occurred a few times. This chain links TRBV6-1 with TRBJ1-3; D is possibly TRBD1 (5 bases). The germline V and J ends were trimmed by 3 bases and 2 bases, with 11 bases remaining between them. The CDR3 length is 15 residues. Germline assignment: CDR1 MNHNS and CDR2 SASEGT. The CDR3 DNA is TGTGCCAGCAGTGATTGGGACTGGCCTGGAAACACCATATATTTT. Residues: CASSDWDWPGNTIYF.

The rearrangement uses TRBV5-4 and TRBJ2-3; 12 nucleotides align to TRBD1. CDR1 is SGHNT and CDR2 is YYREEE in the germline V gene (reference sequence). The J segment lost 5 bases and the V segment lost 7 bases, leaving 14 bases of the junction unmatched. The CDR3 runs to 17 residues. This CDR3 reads CASAPPVGQGAEDTQYF. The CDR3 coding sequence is TGTGCCAGCGCTCCTCCGGTGGGACAGGGGGCAGAAGATACGCAGTATTTT.

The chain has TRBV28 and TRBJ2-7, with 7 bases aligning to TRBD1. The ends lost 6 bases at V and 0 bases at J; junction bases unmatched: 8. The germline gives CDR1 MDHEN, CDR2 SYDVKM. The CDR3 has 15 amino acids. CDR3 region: CASSYPGQISYEQYF. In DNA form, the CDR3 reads TGTGCCAGCAGCTATCCGGGACAGATCTCCTACGAGCAGTACTTC.

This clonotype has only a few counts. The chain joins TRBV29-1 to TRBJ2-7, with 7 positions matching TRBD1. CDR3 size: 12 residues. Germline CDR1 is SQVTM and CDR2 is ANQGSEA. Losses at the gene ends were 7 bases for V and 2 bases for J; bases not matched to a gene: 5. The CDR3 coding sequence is TGCAGCGCTCACGGACAGGCCTACGAGCAGTACTTC. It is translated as CSAHGQAYEQYF.

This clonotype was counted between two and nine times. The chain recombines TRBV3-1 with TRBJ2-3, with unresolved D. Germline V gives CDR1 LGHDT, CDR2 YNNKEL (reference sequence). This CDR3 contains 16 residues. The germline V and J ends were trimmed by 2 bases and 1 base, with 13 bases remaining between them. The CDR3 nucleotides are TGTGCCAGCAGCCAATCCCGCGCGCCCGGCACAGATACGCAGTATTTT. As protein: CASSQSRAPGTDTQYF.

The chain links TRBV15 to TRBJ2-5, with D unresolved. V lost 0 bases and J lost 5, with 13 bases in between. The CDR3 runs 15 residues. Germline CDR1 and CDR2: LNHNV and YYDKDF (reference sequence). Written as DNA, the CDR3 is TGTGCCACCAGCAGAGAGGGGAACGACAAGGAGACCCAGTACTTC. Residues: CATSREGNDKETQYF.

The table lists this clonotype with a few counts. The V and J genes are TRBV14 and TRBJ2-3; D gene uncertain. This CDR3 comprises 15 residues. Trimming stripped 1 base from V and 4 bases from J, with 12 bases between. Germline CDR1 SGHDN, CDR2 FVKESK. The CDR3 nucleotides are TGTGCCAGCAGCCAAGCTTCAGTGTTTGCAGATACGCAGTATTTT. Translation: CASSQASVFADTQYF.

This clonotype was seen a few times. In DNA, the CDR3 is TGTGCCAGCAGTTCAGGGGGTATTGAAGCTTTCTTT. Its translation is CASSSGGIEAFF. The chain has TRBV28 and TRBJ1-1; 7 nucleotides line up with TRBD1. The CDR3 extends over 12 amino acids. The germline gives CDR1 MDHEN, CDR2 SYDVKM. V lost 4 bases to trimming and J lost 7 bases; unmatched junction nucleotides: 3. Combining the CDR3 with reference TRBV28 and TRBJ1-1 gives the whole variable domain DVKVTQSSRYLVKRTGEKVFLECVQDMDHENMFWYRQDPGLGLRLIYFSYDVKMKEKGDIPEGYSVSREKKERFSLILESASTNQTSMYLCASSSGGIEAFFGQGTRLTVV.

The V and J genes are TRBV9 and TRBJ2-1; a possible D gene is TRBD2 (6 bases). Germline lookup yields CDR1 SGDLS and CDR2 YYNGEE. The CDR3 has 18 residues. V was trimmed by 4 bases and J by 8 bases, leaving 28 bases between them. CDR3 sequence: CASSPGSWRGPVGDEQFF. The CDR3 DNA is TGTGCCAGCAGCCCTGGTAGTTGGAGGGGACCGGTAGGCGATGAGCAGTTCTTC. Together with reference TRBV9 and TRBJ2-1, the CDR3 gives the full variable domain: DSGVTQTPKHLITATGQRVTLRCSPRSGDLSVYWYQQSLDQGLQFLIQYYNGEERAKGNILERFSAQQFPDLHSELNLSSLELGDSALYFCASSPGSWRGPVGDEQFFGPGTRLTVL.

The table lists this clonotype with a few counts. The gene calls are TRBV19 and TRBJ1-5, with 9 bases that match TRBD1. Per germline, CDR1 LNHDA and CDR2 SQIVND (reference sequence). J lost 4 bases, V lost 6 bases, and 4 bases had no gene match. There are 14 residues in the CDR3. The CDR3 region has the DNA TGTGCCAGTAGGGTGGACAGGGGTAATCAGCCCCAGCATTTT. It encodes CASRVDRGNQPQHF. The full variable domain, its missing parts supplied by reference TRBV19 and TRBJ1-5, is DGGITQSPKYLFRKEGQNVTLSCEQNLNHDAMYWYRQDPGQGLRLIYYSQIVNDFQKGDIAEGYSVSREKKESFPLTVTSAQKNPTAFYLCASRVDRGNQPQHFGDGTRLSIL.

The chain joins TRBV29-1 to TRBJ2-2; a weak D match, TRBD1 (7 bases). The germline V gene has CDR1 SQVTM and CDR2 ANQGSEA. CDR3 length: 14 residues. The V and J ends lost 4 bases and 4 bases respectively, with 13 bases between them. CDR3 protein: CSVAEGASTGELFF. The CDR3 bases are TGCAGCGTTGCGGAGGGGGCGAGCACCGGGGAGCTGTTTTTT.

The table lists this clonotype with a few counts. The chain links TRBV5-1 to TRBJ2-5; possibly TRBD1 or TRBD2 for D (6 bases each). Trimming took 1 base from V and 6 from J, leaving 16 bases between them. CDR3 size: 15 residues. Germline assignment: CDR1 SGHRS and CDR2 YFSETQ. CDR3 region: CASSLSAGGAKTQYF. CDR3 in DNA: TGCGCCAGCAGCTTGTCCGCCGGGGGCGCGAAGACCCAGTACTTC.

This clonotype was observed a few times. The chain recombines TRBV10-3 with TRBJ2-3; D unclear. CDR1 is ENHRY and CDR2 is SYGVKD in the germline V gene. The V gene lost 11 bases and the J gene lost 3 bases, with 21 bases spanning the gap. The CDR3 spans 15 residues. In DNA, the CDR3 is TGTGCCGCGGCGAGGATGGGATCCGGGACAGATACGCAGTATTTT. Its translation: CAAARMGSGTDTQYF.

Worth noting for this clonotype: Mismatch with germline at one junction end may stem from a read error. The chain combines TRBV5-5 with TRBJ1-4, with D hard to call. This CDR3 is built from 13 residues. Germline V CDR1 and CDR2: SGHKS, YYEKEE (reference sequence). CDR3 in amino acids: CASSLQPPGKLFF. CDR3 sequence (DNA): TGTGCCAGCAGCCTCCAACCTCCGGGAAAACTGTTTTTC.

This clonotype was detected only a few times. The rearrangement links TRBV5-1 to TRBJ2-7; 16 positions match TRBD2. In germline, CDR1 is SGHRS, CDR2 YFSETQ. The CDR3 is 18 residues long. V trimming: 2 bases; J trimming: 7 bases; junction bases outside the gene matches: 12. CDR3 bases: TGCGCCAGCAGCTTCGGGACTAGCGGGAGGGCCGCGATAGGAGAGCAGTACTTC. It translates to CASSFGTSGRAAIGEQYF.

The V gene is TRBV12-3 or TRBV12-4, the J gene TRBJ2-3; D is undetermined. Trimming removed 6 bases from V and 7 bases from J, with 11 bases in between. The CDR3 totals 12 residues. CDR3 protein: CASSPPQHTQYF. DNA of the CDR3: TGTGCCAGCAGCCCCCCCCAGCATACGCAGTATTTT.

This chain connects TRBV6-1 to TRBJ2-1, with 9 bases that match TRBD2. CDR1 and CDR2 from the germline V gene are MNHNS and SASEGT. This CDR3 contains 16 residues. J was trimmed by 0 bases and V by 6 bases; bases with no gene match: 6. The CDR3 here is CASRRELAGSYNEQFF. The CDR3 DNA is TGTGCCAGCAGGAGGGAACTAGCGGGCTCCTACAATGAGCAGTTCTTC.

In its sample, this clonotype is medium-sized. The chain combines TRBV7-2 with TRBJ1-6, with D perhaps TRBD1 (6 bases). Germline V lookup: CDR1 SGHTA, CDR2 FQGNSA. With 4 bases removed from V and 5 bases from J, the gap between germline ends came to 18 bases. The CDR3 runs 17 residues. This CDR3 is CASSYAPQGLDNSPLHF. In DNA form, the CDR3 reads TGTGCCAGCAGCTACGCCCCACAGGGCTTGGATAATTCACCCCTCCACTTT.

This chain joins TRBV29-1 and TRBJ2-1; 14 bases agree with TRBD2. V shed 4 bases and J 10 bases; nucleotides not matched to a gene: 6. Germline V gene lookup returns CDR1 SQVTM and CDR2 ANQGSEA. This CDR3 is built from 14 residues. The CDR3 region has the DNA TGCAGCGTTGGCGGACTAGCGGGAGGCGGGGAGCAGTTCTTC. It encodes CSVGGLAGGGEQFF.

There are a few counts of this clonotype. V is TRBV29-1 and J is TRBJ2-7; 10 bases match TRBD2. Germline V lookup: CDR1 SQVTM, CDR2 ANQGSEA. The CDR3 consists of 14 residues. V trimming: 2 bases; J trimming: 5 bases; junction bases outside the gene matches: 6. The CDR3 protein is CSVELYLAGDEQYF. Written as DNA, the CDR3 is TGCAGCGTTGAACTTTACCTAGCGGGAGACGAGCAGTACTTC.

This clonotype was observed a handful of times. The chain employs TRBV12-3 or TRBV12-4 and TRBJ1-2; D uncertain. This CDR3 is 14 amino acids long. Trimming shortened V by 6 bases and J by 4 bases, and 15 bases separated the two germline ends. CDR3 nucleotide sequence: TGTGCCAGCAGACGTCCAGAAAACCCCTATGGCTACACCTTC. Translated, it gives CASRRPENPYGYTF.

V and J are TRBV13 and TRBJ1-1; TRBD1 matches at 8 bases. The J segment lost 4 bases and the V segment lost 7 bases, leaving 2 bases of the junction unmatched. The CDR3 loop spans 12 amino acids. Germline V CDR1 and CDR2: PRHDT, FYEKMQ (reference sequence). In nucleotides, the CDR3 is TGTGCCAGCAAAACAGGGGGCACTGAAGCTTTCTTT. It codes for CASKTGGTEAFF.

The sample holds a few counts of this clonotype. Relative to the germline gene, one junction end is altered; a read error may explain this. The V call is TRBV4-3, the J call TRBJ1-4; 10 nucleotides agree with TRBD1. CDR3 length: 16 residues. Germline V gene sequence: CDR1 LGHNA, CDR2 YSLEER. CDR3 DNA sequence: TGCGCCAGCAGCCAAGATGGGACAGGGGCAAATGAAAGACTGTTTTTT. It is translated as CASSQDGTGANERLFF.

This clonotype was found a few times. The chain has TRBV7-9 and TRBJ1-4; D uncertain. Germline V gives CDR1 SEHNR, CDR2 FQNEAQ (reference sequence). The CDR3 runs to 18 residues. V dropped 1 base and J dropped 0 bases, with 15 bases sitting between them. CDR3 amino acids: CASSLGLEIIATNEKLFF. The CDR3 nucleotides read TGTGCCAGCAGCTTAGGGCTTGAGATTATCGCAACTAATGAAAAACTGTTTTTT. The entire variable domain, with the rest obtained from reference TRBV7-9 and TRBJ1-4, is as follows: DTGVSQNPRHKITKRGQNVTFRCDPISEHNRLYWYRQTLGQGPEFLTYFQNEAQLEKSRLLSDRFSAERPKGSFSTLEIQRTEQGDSAMYLCASSLGLEIIATNEKLFFGSGTQLSVL.

The CDR3 region has the DNA TGCGCCAGCAGCTTGGGCCAGGGGATTGAAGCTTTCTTT. Translating it yields CASSLGQGIEAFF. The V and J genes are TRBV5-1 and TRBJ1-1; a possible D gene is TRBD1 (6 bases). The CDR3 length is 13 residues. Trimming pared 0 bases from V and 7 bases from J, leaving 10 bases between. The germline CDR1 and CDR2 sequences are SGHRS and YFSETQ.

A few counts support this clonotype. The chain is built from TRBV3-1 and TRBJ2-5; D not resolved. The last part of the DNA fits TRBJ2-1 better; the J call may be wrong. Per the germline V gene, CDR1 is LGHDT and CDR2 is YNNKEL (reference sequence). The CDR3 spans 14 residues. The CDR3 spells CASSQPGRGGEQFF. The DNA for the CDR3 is TGTGCCAGCAGCCAACCTGGTAGAGGCGGTGAGCAGTTCTTC.

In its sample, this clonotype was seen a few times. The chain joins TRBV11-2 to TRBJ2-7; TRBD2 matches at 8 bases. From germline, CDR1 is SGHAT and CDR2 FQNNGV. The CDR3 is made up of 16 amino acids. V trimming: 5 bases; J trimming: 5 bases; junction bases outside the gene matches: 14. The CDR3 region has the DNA TGTGCCAGCAGCCCCTTTCCTGGGACTAGTTTTAACGAGCAGTACTTC. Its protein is CASSPFPGTSFNEQYF.